These 26 T cell receptor delta chains came from one sample sequenced in a study of gamma delta lymphoproliferative disorders and STAT genes (dated by TCRdb to 2017 to 2018). Genomic DNA from peripheral blood mononuclear cells isolated from patients and controls was used for TCR sequencing. The library was prepared using multiplex PCR. The sequencing machine was an Illumina MiSeq. TCRdb reprocessed the public reads with the caller CATT; rows with the same DNA were merged afterwards. This sample gives roughly 1,400 delta-chain clones in total; 1.5% to 2.5% of them show up just once. The ten largest clones represent approximately 48% of the sample. The sequenced sample was blood. The source is a human donor in good health.

This clone has a handful of counts. The protein given by TCRdb reflects a much larger clone and differs at residue 11 from this DNA's translation, likely from a read error; the protein shown is the DNA's translation. This chain uses TRAV14/DV4 with TRDJ1, with D maybe TRDD1 (5 bases). This CDR3 region has 14 residues. In germline, CDR1 is TSDPSYG, CDR2 QGSYDQQN (reference sequence). Trimming removed 7 bases at V and 10 bases at J, with 22 bases between. The CDR3 sequence is CAMISFKRFIVLIF. The CDR3 DNA sequence: TGTGCAATGATAAGCTTTAAACGGTTCATAGTACTCATCTTT.

Details on this clone: The TCRdb protein comes from a much larger clone and disagrees with this DNA's translation at residue 14, likely due to a read error; the protein given here is derived from the DNA. The V and J genes are TRDV2 and TRDJ1; 8 bases align to TRDD3. In germline, CDR1 is GEAIGNYY, CDR2 EKD. CDR3 length: 19 amino acids. Trimming removed 3 bases from V and 3 bases from J; junction bases left unmatched: 20. As DNA, the CDR3 is TGTGCCTGTGACGGGATTCGTACTGGGGGCTACCCGGGGGCCGATAAACTCATCTTT. As protein: CACDGIRTGGYPGADKLIF.

This clone occurred a few times. A read error likely explains why the TCRdb protein, taken from a much larger clone, differs from this DNA's translation at residue 6; the protein shown is translated from the DNA. The chain uses TRDV2 and TRDJ1, with D perhaps matching TRDD3 (6 bases). Germline V gene data show CDR1 as GEAIGNYY and CDR2 as EKD. The germline V and J ends were trimmed by 3 bases and 3 bases, with 16 bases remaining between them. The CDR3 is 15 residues long. The CDR3 sequence is CACDSPGDRADKLIF. The CDR3 DNA is TGTGCCTGTGACTCTCCCGGGGATCGGGCCGATAAACTCATCTTT.

This clone counts as large. In the same sample, other DNA sequences code for this CDR3. This rearrangement joins TRDV2 to TRDJ1; TRDD3 agrees at 8 bases. V dropped 1 base and J dropped 0; count of bases not matched to a gene: 18. The CDR3 runs to 20 residues. In germline, CDR1 is GEAIGNYY, CDR2 EKD. The CDR3 nucleotides read TGTGCCTGTGACACGGTTTCGGGATACGGGAGTAGGGTGTACACCGATAAACTCATCTTT. This sequence encodes CACDTVSGYGSRVYTDKLIF.

This clone was counted a few times. The J gene corresponds to TRDJ1; a V gene call is absent; the DNA was not used to check the table's D call, TRDD3. The length of the CDR3 is 26 residues. CDR3 DNA sequence: TGTGCTTCATTGTGCCTTCCCCATAGTCTTACTGGGGGATACGTGTCCCCCCGCAAAGGAACCGATAAACTCATCTTT. It encodes CASLCLPHSLTGGYVSPRKGTDKLIF.

A note on this clone: TCRdb's listed protein matches a much larger clone and diverges from this DNA's translation at residue 7, likely through a read error; the protein shown comes from the DNA. CDR3 sequence (DNA): TGTGCCTGTGACACCGTGGAGGAAAACACCGATAAACTCATCTTT. It codes for CACDTVEENTDKLIF. The chain combines TRDV2 with TRDJ1; D uncertain. The CDR3 has 15 residues. CDR1 and CDR2 (germline): GEAIGNYY, EKD. The germline V and J ends were trimmed by 0 bases and 0 bases, with 10 bases remaining between them.

This clone has only a few counts. The protein that TCRdb holds for this DNA derives from a much larger clone and differs from the translated DNA at residue 18, which likely indicates a read error; the protein shown here is translated from the DNA. The rearrangement uses TRDV2 and TRDJ3; 7 bases map to TRDD3. The CDR3 spans 22 residues. Germline-derived CDR1 and CDR2 are GEAIGNYY and EKD. The CDR3 DNA reads TGTGCCTGTGACACTGTAGGGGATATATCGCTATGGAGCTCCTGGGACACCCCACAGATGTTTTTC. It translates to CACDTVGDISLWSSWDTPQMFF.

This clone turned up a few times. TCRdb's protein, taken from a much larger clone, differs from this DNA's translation at residue 19, likely owing to a read error; the protein displayed comes from the DNA. This rearrangement joins TRDV1 to TRDJ1; TRDD3 matches 10 bases. CDR1 is TSWWSYY, CDR2 QGS, per germline. This CDR3 region has 21 residues. The CDR3 region is CALGDPLCPCTGGLATGKRIF. The DNA for the CDR3 is TGTGCTCTTGGGGACCCCCTCTGTCCCTGTACTGGGGGATTGGCGACTGGTAAACGCATCTTT.

This clone was detected only a few times. The amino acid sequence in TCRdb belongs to a much larger clone and departs from this DNA's translation at residue 14, likely a sequencing read error; the sequence shown is translated from the DNA. The chain is built from TRDV2 and TRDJ1; TRDD3 aligns across 12 bases. V was clipped by 1 base and J by 5 bases; unmatched bases: 16. CDR3 length: 19 amino acids. Looked up from germline, CDR1 is GEAIGNYY and CDR2 is EKD. The CDR3 DNA reads TGTGCCTGTGACACTGTTCTGGGGGATACGTTAAGAGGGTTGGATAAACTCATCTTT. Translation gives CACDTVLGDTLRGLDKLIF.

This clone was seen more than once but under ten times. This DNA's translation differs at residue 13 from TCRdb's protein, which comes from a much larger clone; a read error is likely, and the protein shown is translated from the DNA. The V and J genes are TRDV2 and TRDJ1; TRDD3 aligns across 10 bases. The CDR3 runs to 18 residues. Germline V gene lookup returns CDR1 GEAIGNYY and CDR2 EKD. V lost 0 bases, J lost 4 bases, and 13 bases stayed unmatched. This CDR3 is CACDTVALGDAFIDKLIF. The CDR3 bases are TGTGCCTGTGACACCGTGGCACTGGGGGATGCTTTCATCGATAAACTCATCTTT.

With respect to this clone: A far bigger clonotype differs at one base, so this is likely a read error. Additional DNA sequences in this sample encode the identical CDR3. The chain links TRDV2 to TRDJ1; unclear D gene. Per the germline V gene, CDR1 is GEAIGNYY and CDR2 is EKD. V dropped 7 bases and J dropped 0 bases, with 23 bases sitting between them. There are 17 residues in the CDR3. CDR3 in amino acids: CACSPVSQGAYTDKLIF. The CDR3 nucleotides are TGTGCCTGCAGCCCCGTCAGTCAGGGAGCGTACACCGATAAACTCATCTTT.

This clone was picked up a small number of times. The TCRdb protein comes from a much larger clone and disagrees with this DNA's translation at residue 8, likely due to a read error; the protein given here is derived from the DNA. The chain links TRDV2 to TRDJ1, with D possibly matching TRDD3 (5 bases). The germline gives CDR1 GEAIGNYY, CDR2 EKD. This CDR3 spans 15 amino acids. The V gene lost 0 bases and the J gene lost 0 bases, with 10 bases spanning the gap. The CDR3 bases are TGTGCCTGTGACACCGTGGGGAAAAACACCGATAAACTCATCTTT. It yields the protein CACDTVGKNTDKLIF.

In regard to this clone: The protein TCRdb gives is from a much larger clone and does not agree with this DNA's translation at residue 6, likely a read error; the protein shown here comes from the DNA. The chain couples TRDV2 to TRDJ1, with 7 bases fitting TRDD3. The CDR3 extends over 15 amino acids. Per the germline V gene, CDR1 is GEAIGNYY and CDR2 is EKD. Trimming took 3 bases from V and 1 from J; bases not matched to a gene: 7. The CDR3 spells CACDAPGDGTDKLIF. CDR3 nucleotides: TGTGCCTGTGACGCCCCGGGGGATGGCACCGATAAACTCATCTTT.

A word on this clone: TCRdb pairs this DNA with a much larger clone's protein that differs at residue 5, likely a read error; the protein shown was translated from the DNA. V gene TRDV2 combines with J gene TRDJ1, with TRDD3 identical over 8 bases. This CDR3 is 20 amino acids long. Germline CDR1 and CDR2: GEAIGNYY and EKD. The ends lost 4 bases at V and 5 bases at J; junction bases unmatched: 26. Here the CDR3 DNA reads TGTGCCTGTGAAGCACTACCCCAGGTGGGGGATTTATCGATGGAGGATAAACTCATCTTT. The encoded protein is CACEALPQVGDLSMEDKLIF.

Notes on this clone: A read error likely explains why the TCRdb protein, taken from a much larger clone, differs from this DNA's translation at residue 5; the protein shown is translated from the DNA. The rearrangement links TRDV2 to TRDJ1; D is unclear. Germline loops: CDR1 GEAIGNYY, CDR2 EKD. The CDR3 contains 18 residues. Trimming stripped 3 bases from V and 0 bases from J, with 22 bases between. In DNA form, the CDR3 reads TGTGCCTGTGACCCCGTCCAGTTTAGCCGGTCTTACACCGATAAACTCATCTTT. Protein: CACDPVQFSRSYTDKLIF.

A few counts support this clone. This likely reflects a read error, since a far larger clone is one base away. The same CDR3 also results from other DNA sequences found in this sample. This rearrangement joins TRDV1 to TRDJ2; TRDD3 matches at 11 bases. CDR3 length: 26 amino acids. Germline CDR1 reads TSWWSYY; CDR2 reads QGS. The CDR3 DNA reads as TGTGCTCTTGGAGAACCCGCGCCCCTCTGGGGGATACCATGGAGACCTAAGGTAGACAGGGCAGCACAACTCTTCTTT. As protein: CALGEPAPLWGIPWRPKVDRAAQLFF.

This clone was detected a few times. This chain connects TRDV2 to TRDJ1; 7 nucleotides agree with TRDD3. Trimming at V came to 4 bases and at J to 3 bases, leaving 13 bases not matched to a gene. The germline V gene has CDR1 GEAIGNYY and CDR2 EKD. The CDR3 is made up of 16 amino acids. The CDR3 sequence: CACEGGGLPCADKLIF. The CDR3 DNA reads TGTGCCTGTGAAGGTGGGGGACTACCTTGCGCCGATAAACTCATCTTT.

This clone was observed a handful of times. A far bigger clonotype differs at one base, so this is likely a read error. This CDR3 is also generated by other DNA sequences in the sample. This CDR3 reads CACDPTLTGGHPWDTRQMFF. The DNA for the CDR3 is TGTGCCTGTGACCCTACCCTTACTGGGGGGCACCCCTGGGACACCCGACAGATGTTTTTC. This chain connects TRDV2 to TRDJ3; the match to TRDD3 covers 8 bases. The trim removed 3 bases at V and 2 bases at J, leaving 14 bases unmatched. The V gene's germline CDR1 is GEAIGNYY and CDR2 EKD. The CDR3 sequence is 20 residues long.

By its share, this clone is medium-sized (0.01 to 0.1%). With a far larger clone one base away, a read error is the likely cause. The chain uses TRDV2 and TRDJ1, with TRDD3 matching 9 bases. Germline V gene lookup returns CDR1 GEAIGNYY and CDR2 EKD. V lost 5 bases, J lost 0 bases, and 15 bases stayed unmatched. This CDR3 region has 18 residues. The CDR3 bases are TGTGCCTGTGGCCCCGTACTGGGGGAAACTCTTTACACCGATAAACTCATCTTT. Translating gives CACGPVLGETLYTDKLIF.

This clone has more than one count but fewer than ten. A far more abundant clone sits one base away, making this likely a read error. Other DNA sequences from this sample encode an identical CDR3 as well. The CDR3 reads CALGALPRSSPRVTVYTDKLIF. Written as DNA, the CDR3 is TGTGCTCTTGGGGCACTGCCTCGTTCGTCTCCCCGGGTGACTGTGTACACTGATAAACTCATCTTT. The gene calls are TRDV1 and TRDJ1; D ambiguous. CDR3 length: 22 amino acids. Germline V gives CDR1 TSWWSYY, CDR2 QGS.

This clone was seen only a few times. TCRdb attributes to this sequence the protein of a much larger clone, which differs from the DNA translation at residue 17; a read error is likely, and the protein displayed is translated from the DNA. The chain carries TRDV2 and TRDJ1, with 12 bases matching TRDD3. Germline V gene lookup returns CDR1 GEAIGNYY and CDR2 EKD. The CDR3 is 19 amino acids. CDR3 DNA sequence: TGTGCCTGTGACACCGTTCTGGGGGATACGTTAAGAGGGTCGGATAAATTCATCTTT. As protein: CACDTVLGDTLRGSDKFIF.

About this clone: TCRdb's protein for this DNA is that of a much larger clone and differs from the translation at residue 5, likely a read error; the protein shown is the DNA translation. This chain connects TRDV1 to TRDJ1, with 11 nucleotides matching TRDD3. The germline V gene has CDR1 TSWWSYY and CDR2 QGS. The junction had 17 bases not matched to a gene; V was cut back by 4 bases and J by 7 bases. This CDR3 region has 18 residues. For the CDR3, the DNA is TGTGCTCTTGGGGGATTCGCACGGGGACTTGGGGGATACGGTAAACTCATCTTT. This sequence encodes CALGGFARGLGGYGKLIF.

Points on this clone: TCRdb has a much larger clone's protein, which differs at residue 3 from the translation of this DNA, likely because of a read error; what is shown is the protein translated from the DNA. The chain has TRDV3 and TRDJ1; D ambiguous. The CDR3 spans 15 residues. Germline CDR1 is TVYSNPD and CDR2 is GDNSRS (reference sequence). This chain's CDR3 is CALSMPVESLDKLIF. The DNA of the CDR3 is TGTGCCCTTAGTATGCCGGTAGAGTCTCTAGATAAACTCATCTTT. Full variable domain (outside the CDR3, taken from reference TRDV3 and TRDJ1): CDKVTQSSPDQTVASGSEVVLLCTYDTVYSNPDLFWYRIRPDYSFQFVFYGDNSRSEGADFTQGRFSVKHILTQKAFHLVISPVRTEDSATYYCALSMPVESLDKLIFGKGTRVTVEP.

In this sample, this clone is large (0.1 to 1%). Other nucleotide sequences in the sample specify the same CDR3. The rearrangement joins TRDV2 to TRDJ1; 7 nucleotides align to TRDD3. The germline V gene encodes CDR1 GEAIGNYY and CDR2 EKD. CDR3 length: 14 amino acids. J lost 5 bases, V lost 3 bases, and 8 bases had no gene match. CDR3 in DNA: TGTGCCTGTGACTCCATACTGGGGTCTGATAAACTCATCTTT. It yields the protein CACDSILGSDKLIF.

The sample holds a few counts of this clone. This likely stems from a read error, as it lies one base from a far larger clone. Other nucleotide sequences from this sample produce the same CDR3. The rearrangement links TRDV2 to TRDJ1; 9 nucleotides line up with TRDD3. Germline V gene sequence: CDR1 GEAIGNYY, CDR2 EKD. The length of the CDR3 is 19 residues. The V and J ends lost 0 bases and 5 bases, in that order; junction bases with no gene match: 18. Here the CDR3 reads CACDTVLGDTLRGSDKLIF. The CDR3 DNA reads as TGTGCCTGTGACACCGTTCTAGGGGATACGTTAAGAGGGTCGGATAAACTCATCTTT.

This clone counts as large. Other DNA sequences from this sample encode an identical CDR3 as well. The genes are TRDV2 and TRDJ1; the match to TRDD3 covers 11 bases. Germline trimming cut 0 bases from V and 4 bases from J; bases unmatched to any gene: 21. Germline V gene lookup returns CDR1 GEAIGNYY and CDR2 EKD. The CDR3 contains 21 residues. The CDR3 DNA sequence: TGTGCCTGTGACACCGTAAGGCCACTGGGGGATATCGTCCAAGTGGACGATAAACTCATCTTT. It is translated as CACDTVRPLGDIVQVDDKLIF.